Sequencing of this T cell receptor beta chain was carried out in a study of T cells in Graves' hyperthyroidism and ophthalmopathy. Broader study findings: Stable hyperthyroidism was separated from ophthalmopathy by a model based on 13 V-J features. Blood also carried most thyroid clonotypes expanded above 0.001.

Concerning this clonotype itself: Its antigen remains unknown.

Amplification of TCR beta CDR3 regions was performed using RNA transcripts as template. Primed by the HTBI set, a first-round RT-PCR was run on the TCR CDR3. A single record per CDR3 protein comes from TCRdb applying MiXCR to the multiplex PCR reads. The sample carries fewer than 900,000 distinct CDR3 sequences, 16% recorded once. Germline V gene data show CDR1 as KGHSH and CDR2 as LQKENI. The CDR3 is 14 amino acids. Trimming pared 6 bases from V and 4 bases from J, leaving 16 bases between. The sequencing sample was made of blood. This TCR was sampled from a man between 18 and 35 years old with Graves' hyperthyroidism. The chain is built from TRBV18 and TRBJ2-7, with D uncertain. This chain's CDR3 is CASSLYNPNYEQYF. The CDR3 bases are TGTGCCAGCTCCCTCTACAACCCAAATTACGAGCAGTACTTC.